This TCR beta chain was profiled in a study of control samples from healthy donors and cancer patients. Trimming took 2 bases from V and 5 from J, leaving 22 bases between them. The CDR3 has 18 amino acids. Germline values: CDR1 MGHDK, CDR2 SYGVNS. Sequenced by immunoSEQ multiplex PCR; TCRdb stores in-frame clones only, minus some. The sample has roughly 130,000 clones, more than 80% seen once; the top ten hold roughly 2.7%. The sequence came from a man between 18 and 29 years old in good health. The sample was blood. V and J are TRBV25-1 and TRBJ1-5; the D gene is possibly TRBD1 (6 bases). CDR3 sequence: CASSEPVYSDRFDQPQHF. The CDR3 coding sequence is TGTGCCAGCAGTGAACCCGTATATTCCGACAGGTTCGATCAGCCCCAGCATTTT.